This is a list of T cell receptor beta chains from one sample in a study of control samples from healthy donors and cancer patients. The assay was immunoSEQ multiplex PCR, and TCRdb's table has in-frame clones only and misses some. The table records roughly 80,000 clones, approximately 89% of them present only once. Sequencing input: blood. Source of these receptors: a middle-aged man in good health. Each CDR3 is given with its conserved first and last residue.

V: TRBV27; J: TRBJ2-3; CDR3: CASTPSRLAGTDTQYF
V: TRBV27; J: TRBJ1-2; CDR3: CASSSGDSNYGYTF
V: TRBV27; J: TRBJ1-4; CDR3: CASSLGGGGFGKLFF
V: TRBV10-3; J: TRBJ2-4; CDR3: CAISEPLASGDTKNIQYF
V: TRBV3-1/TRBV3-2; J: TRBJ2-7; CDR3: CASTSGGYEQYF
V: TRBV7-7; J: TRBJ2-1; CDR3: CASSLEARGEQFF
V: TRBV11-2; J: TRBJ1-1; CDR3: CASSFGGGNTEAFF
V: TRBV6-6; J: TRBJ2-5; CDR3: CASSLGLAGIETQYF
V: TRBV27; J: TRBJ1-1; CDR3: CASNPAFTDTEAFF
V: TRBV28; J: TRBJ2-5; CDR3: CAVCEGGETQYF
V: TRBV12-5; J: TRBJ2-3; CDR3: CASLADSTDTQYF
V: TRBV2; J: TRBJ1-1; CDR3: CASSEQGNPYTEAFF
V: TRBV19; J: TRBJ2-6; CDR3: CASMRTPALEAGANVLTF
V: TRBV7-2; J: TRBJ1-2; CDR3: CASRTQGNLYGYTF
V: TRBV27; J: TRBJ2-7; CDR3: CASGTSGASSYEQYF
V: TRBV4-2; J: TRBJ2-7; CDR3: CASSQVSSGGRGHEQYF
V: TRBV19; J: TRBJ1-6; CDR3: CASRLSSYNSPLHF